This T cell receptor beta chain originates from a study of T cells in tumors after PD-1 blockade. Looking at the study overall: On average, peripheral blood gave under 150,000 TCR templates and over 30,000 unique clonotypes.

CDR3 length: 15 residues. Trimming shortened V by 4 bases and J by 7 bases, and 20 bases separated the two germline ends. The germline CDR1 and CDR2 sequences are SGHRS and YFSETQ. Measured with immunoSEQ multiplex PCR; TCRdb has only the in-frame clones, and not every one. Altogether around 34,000 clones are present, 73% being singletons, with the ten largest covering less than 50%. Study conclusions and caveats: Roughly 40% of tumor TCR clonotypes were also found in blood.

In the case of this clone: The antigen is unknown.

V usage is TRBV5-1 and J usage is TRBJ1-2; D possibly corresponds to TRBD1 (5 bases). This TCR was sampled from a human donor with basal cell carcinoma. This sample comprised PBMCs, obtained after anti-PD-1 treatment. The CDR3 DNA reads TGCGCCAGCAGCCCAACCTCCGGGACCGCCACTGGCTACACCTTC. This translates into CASSPTSGTATGYTF.